Shown below are 11 T cell receptor beta chains from a single sample sequenced in a study of post-analysis software for immune sequencing data. General study points: TRBV5-6, TRBV5-1 and TRBV20-1 were among about 5 TRBV segments more frequent in patients than controls.

Libraries were made from TCR beta cDNA, and they carried unique molecular identifiers. Using its own MiXCR run on the PCR reads, TCRdb lists one record per CDR3 protein. Of about 620,000 distinct CDR3 sequences in the sample, 40% to 50% were seen once. The antigens for these receptors are not known. The sequenced sample consisted of blood. Source of these receptors: a girl aged 5-17 years with multiple sclerosis.

The J gene is TRBJ2-7, the V gene TRBV4-1, with unresolved D. Germline lookup yields CDR1 MGHRA and CDR2 YSYEKL. Trimming removed 1 base at V and 3 bases at J, with 19 bases between. CDR3 length: 17 amino acids. The CDR3 reads CASSQVGGSVKFYEQYF. The CDR3, as DNA: TGCGCCAGCAGCCAAGTGGGTGGCAGTGTGAAGTTCTACGAGCAGTACTTC.

Only a few counts were recorded for this clonotype. The chain couples TRBV6-1 to TRBJ2-5; 12 bases match TRBD2. The CDR3 covers 17 residues. The germline V gene encodes CDR1 MNHNS and CDR2 SASEGT. Trimming at V came to 5 bases and at J to 5 bases, leaving 12 bases not matched to a gene. CDR3 protein: CASSPVPTSGRMETQYF. The DNA of the CDR3 is TGTGCCAGCAGTCCGGTCCCGACTAGCGGGAGAATGGAGACCCAGTACTTC.

V usage is TRBV7-9 and J usage is TRBJ1-4; D may be TRBD1 (6 bases). There are 15 residues in the CDR3. V was cut by 3 bases and J by 4 bases, with 12 bases left in between. Germline lookup yields CDR1 SEHNR and CDR2 FQNEAQ (reference sequence). CDR3 protein: CASSLGGLINEKLFF. The CDR3 nucleotides read TGTGCCAGCAGCTTGGGGGGGCTCATTAATGAAAAACTGTTTTTT.

This clonotype was counted a single time. The gene calls are TRBV6-1 and TRBJ2-1; weak D call: TRBD2 (6 bases). Germline CDR1 is MNHNS and CDR2 is SASEGT. The CDR3 runs to 17 residues. With 6 bases removed from V and 2 bases from J, the gap between germline ends came to 20 bases. CDR3 amino acids: CASRAPSSGLTYNEQFF. The CDR3 bases are TGTGCCAGCAGGGCCCCCTCGTCGGGACTTACCTACAATGAGCAGTTCTTC.

This clonotype was counted only a few times. The chain combines TRBV4-1 with TRBJ2-5; the D gene could be TRBD1 or TRBD2 (5 bases each). CDR1 is MGHRA and CDR2 is YSYEKL in the germline V gene. The CDR3 spans 16 residues. With 3 bases removed from V and 1 base from J, the gap between germline ends came to 15 bases. The CDR3 DNA reads as TGCGCCAGCAGCCACAAACTAGAAAGGGGCCAAGAGACCCAGTACTTC. It is translated as CASSHKLERGQETQYF.

The chain couples TRBV7-2 to TRBJ2-3; 10 bases are shared with TRBD2. Germline V CDR1 and CDR2: SGHTA, FQGNSA. J gave up 0 bases and V 5 bases, and 11 bases lay outside the gene matches. The CDR3 spans 18 residues. In DNA form, the CDR3 reads TGTGCCAGCAGCCCAGGACAACTAGCGGGACCAAGCACAGATACGCAGTATTTT. It translates to CASSPGQLAGPSTDTQYF.

The count of this clonotype is one. The chain couples TRBV28 to TRBJ2-3, with 7 bases matching TRBD2. Germline trimming cut 0 bases from V and 3 bases from J; bases unmatched to any gene: 6. Germline lookup yields CDR1 MDHEN and CDR2 SYDVKM. The length of the CDR3 is 16 residues. CDR3 sequence reads: CASSLWAGVLTDTQYF. CDR3 bases: TGTGCCAGCAGTTTATGGGCGGGAGTTTTGACAGATACGCAGTATTTT. The full variable domain, completed using reference TRBV28 and TRBJ2-3, is DVKVTQSSRYLVKRTGEKVFLECVQDMDHENMFWYRQDPGLGLRLIYFSYDVKMKEKGDIPEGYSVSREKKERFSLILESASTNQTSMYLCASSLWAGVLTDTQYFGPGTRLTVL.

This clonotype has a handful of counts. V usage is TRBV6-1 and J usage is TRBJ2-3; 8 bases line up with TRBD2. In germline, CDR1 is MNHNS, CDR2 SASEGT. J gave up 0 bases and V 6 bases, and 5 bases lay outside the gene matches. The CDR3 extends over 15 amino acids. This CDR3 is CASRILAESTDTQYF. CDR3 bases: TGTGCCAGCAGAATACTAGCGGAGAGCACAGATACGCAGTATTTT.

This clonotype has a count of ten or more. Compared with germline, one end of the junction differs, possibly owing to a read error. This sequence joins TRBV5-1 and TRBJ2-1; no firm D call. Germline loops: CDR1 SGHRS, CDR2 YFSETQ. The CDR3 consists of 13 residues. For the CDR3, the DNA is TGTGCCAGCAGCTTAGGAGTTTACAATGAGCAGTTCTTC. Encoded protein: CASSLGVYNEQFF.

The chain is built from TRBV12-3 or TRBV12-4 and TRBJ2-4, with 7 positions matching TRBD1. After removal of 6 bases from V and 0 bases from J, the junction contained 8 bases not matched to a gene. This CDR3 is 16 amino acids long. CDR3 amino acids: CASRRQGQRAKNIQYF. CDR3 DNA: TGTGCCAGCAGACGCCAGGGACAGAGAGCCAAAAACATTCAGTACTTC.

The chain employs TRBV7-9 and TRBJ2-5, with D possibly TRBD1 on 5 matching bases. The CDR3 is 17 amino acids. CDR1 SEHNR and CDR2 FQNEAQ come from the germline V gene (reference sequence). The germline V and J ends were trimmed by 3 bases and 4 bases, with 21 bases remaining between them. The DNA of the CDR3 is TGTGCCAGCAGCTTCCGTCCAAAAGATAGGGGTCGAGAGACCCAGTACTTC. It yields the protein CASSFRPKDRGRETQYF.